Below, one TCR beta chain is given with its context. This record belongs to a study of blood T cell repertoires in COVID-19. Deletions cut 5 bases from V and 0 bases from J, with 16 bases between. Germline CDR1 SEHNR, CDR2 FQNEAQ (reference sequence). This CDR3 has 16 residues. Enrollment of patients from Seattle took place during active infection, with longitudinal follow-up. Original analysis: By means of reference gene primer amplification, nucleated cell counts were estimated. The data were produced by immunoSEQ multiplex PCR, yet TCRdb's version contains in-frame clones alone and is incomplete. The D gene and trimming were derived from the DNA, and the V and J assignments and clone size from that table. This table holds roughly 160,000 clones, 85% found once.

The chain joins TRBV7-9 to TRBJ1-1, with D tentatively TRBD1 (5 bases). Material for sequencing was peripheral blood. This sequence was found in a woman in her 50s with COVID-19, enrolled during active disease. The chain's CDR3 is CASSRLSVTVNTEAFF. The CDR3, as DNA: TGTGCCAGCAGCCGCCTCTCCGTGACAGTGAACACTGAAGCTTTCTTT.